These 10 T cell receptor beta chains originate from one sample sequenced in a study of T cells after yellow fever vaccination. TCRdb processed the 5' RACE reads anew with MiXCR; each CDR3 protein has one entry. The table shows 250,000 or so distinct CDR3 sequences, with about 3.9% occurring only once. The sample in question was PBMCs, obtained 15 days after the yellow fever booster vaccination. These TCRs come from a man aged 18 to 30 who received the YFV17D yellow fever vaccine.

The table lists this clonotype with many counts. The chain combines TRBV11-1 with TRBJ1-1; 7 nucleotides line up with TRBD1. V lost 6 bases and J lost 6; bases outside the gene matches: 1. The CDR3 runs 11 residues. Germline values: CDR1 SGHAT, CDR2 FQDESV (reference sequence). The CDR3 loop reads CASRQGAEAFF. DNA for the CDR3: TGTGCCAGCAGGCAGGGGGCTGAAGCTTTCTTT.

This clonotype was picked up many times. This chain connects TRBV12-3 or TRBV12-4 to TRBJ2-2, with TRBD2 matching over 10 bases. After removal of 5 bases from V and 6 bases from J, the junction contained 3 bases not matched to a gene. This CDR3 is 14 amino acids long. CDR3 amino acids: CASSPSGGAGELFF. CDR3 bases: TGTGCCAGCAGTCCTAGCGGGGGTGCCGGGGAGCTGTTTTTT.

The sample holds many counts of this clonotype. The genes are TRBV5-1 and TRBJ1-1; no clear D gene. V lost 0 bases and J 4 bases, leaving 13 bases between the germline ends. The CDR3 sequence is 15 residues long. CDR1 and CDR2 (germline): SGHRS, YFSETQ. CDR3 coding DNA: TGCGCCAGCAGCTTGGGTGGGCCGCAACCCACTGAAGCTTTCTTT. It codes for CASSLGGPQPTEAFF.

Ten or more counts support this clonotype. The chain links TRBV7-2 to TRBJ1-2; TRBD1 agrees at 8 bases. The CDR3 sequence is 17 residues long. The germline V gene has CDR1 SGHTA and CDR2 FQGNSA. The V gene end was trimmed by 5 bases and the J gene end by 2 bases; junction bases not matched to a gene: 13. Here the CDR3 reads CASSARLDRVANYGYTF. The CDR3 bases are TGTGCCAGCAGCGCCCGGCTGGACAGGGTAGCGAACTATGGCTACACCTTC.

The genes are TRBV12-2 and TRBJ1-5; the table's D call, TRBD1, has no DNA check behind it. TRBV12-2 is labeled a pseudogene. The CDR3 covers 14 residues. CDR3 sequence: CASLFLRGYQPQHF. DNA of the CDR3: TGTGCAAGTCTCTTTCTGCGGGGGTATCAGCCCCAGCATTTT.

This clonotype was recorded a few times. The rearrangement uses TRBV7-9 and TRBJ1-1; 10 bases match TRBD1. This CDR3 is built from 11 residues. Germline loops: CDR1 SEHNR, CDR2 FQNEAQ (reference sequence). With 3 bases clipped from V and 13 bases from J, the junction kept 2 bases outside the gene matches. The CDR3 DNA is TGTGCCAGCAGCTTTGGACAGGGGGATTTCTTT. The encoded protein is CASSFGQGDFF.

This clonotype came up many times. The chain links TRBV3-1 to TRBJ2-5, with 11 bases matching TRBD2. This CDR3 region has 17 residues. Germline loops: CDR1 LGHDT, CDR2 YNNKEL (reference sequence). V shed 1 base, J shed 4 bases, and the junction held 8 bases outside the gene matches. CDR3 bases: TGTGCCAGCAGCCAAGTGGACCTAGCGGGGGGAAGAGAGACCCAGTACTTC. Amino acid sequence: CASSQVDLAGGRETQYF.

In this sample, this clonotype turned up many times. V gene TRBV7-2 combines with J gene TRBJ1-1; D is perhaps TRBD1 (5 bases). Per the germline V gene, CDR1 is SGHTA and CDR2 is FQGNSA. The CDR3 runs 13 residues. Trimming cost V 5 bases and J 3 bases, with 10 bases left between them. CDR3 bases: TGTGCCAGCAGCCCACTGGGGGACACTGAAGCTTTCTTT. It specifies CASSPLGDTEAFF. The full variable domain, with the rest looked up from reference TRBV7-2 and TRBJ1-1, is GAGVSQSPSNKVTEKGKDVELRCDPISGHTALYWYRQSLGQGLEFLIYFQGNSAPDKSGLPSDRFSAERTGGSVSTLTIQRTQQEDSAVYLCASSPLGDTEAFFGQGTRLTVV.

A few counts support this clonotype. This CDR3 is CASSFYSGTGRQPQHF. The CDR3 nucleotides are TGTGCCAGCAGCTTCTATTCCGGGACAGGGCGGCAGCCCCAGCATTTT. The chain joins TRBV11-2 to TRBJ1-5, with TRBD1 matching 9 bases. Trimming took 3 bases from V and 7 from J; bases not matched to a gene: 10. This CDR3 comprises 16 residues. Germline assignment: CDR1 SGHAT and CDR2 FQNNGV.

This clonotype was counted many times. This chain connects TRBV7-2 to TRBJ1-2; D gene unclear. The germline gives CDR1 SGHTA, CDR2 FQGNSA. V was pared by 1 base and J by 4 bases, with 10 bases between. The CDR3 extends over 14 amino acids. As DNA, the CDR3 is TGTGCCAGCAGCTTAGATACGGGCCTCTATGGCTACACCTTC. Its translation: CASSLDTGLYGYTF.